A single sample gave rise to the 15 T cell receptor delta chains below, sequenced in a study of γδ T cells in repeated Plasmodium falciparum infection. TCRdb used CATT to re-call clones from the multiplex PCR reads. In the table there are approximately 93,000 delta-chain clones, 0.8% to 1% of which are singletons. Flow sorting of PBMC yielded separate Vgamma9/Vdelta2+ and Vdelta2-negative gammadelta T cell populations for bulk repertoire analysis. The sample comprised gamma-delta T cells from blood. These receptor sequences come from a pool of human donors (malaria-infected and uninfected, not separated).

On this clone: The protein that TCRdb holds for this DNA derives from a much larger clone and differs from the translated DNA at residue 9, which likely indicates a read error; the protein shown here is translated from the DNA. The genes are TRDV2 and TRDJ1; TRDD3 agrees at 12 bases. TCRdb records no J gene; here it was assigned by comparing the DNA to germline. Germline CDR1 GEAIGNYY, CDR2 EKD. V gave up 3 bases and J gave up 0 bases; unmatched junction bases: 25. This CDR3 is built from 23 residues. CDR3 coding DNA: TGTGCCTGTGACCCTCGCCTCTCCTGCGACGTACTGGGGGATACCCCGTACACCGATAAACTCATCTTT. Translating it yields CACDPRLSCDVLGDTPYTDKLIF.

Details on this clone: This likely stems from a read error, as it lies one base from a far larger clone. Within the sample, other DNA sequences also encode this same CDR3. The chain employs TRDV2 and TRDJ1; TRDD3 aligns across 13 bases. No J gene is reported in TCRdb; it was inferred here by comparing the DNA with germline. V shed 7 bases and J 0 bases; nucleotides not matched to a gene: 13. This CDR3 has 18 amino acids. CDR1 is GEAIGNYY and CDR2 is EKD in the germline V gene. The CDR3: CACDPLLGDTRDTDKLIF. The CDR3 DNA follows: TGTGCCTGCGACCCCTTACTGGGGGATACGCGAGACACCGATAAACTCATCTTT.

By its share, this clone is medium-sized. At the DNA level, this CDR3 is encoded by other sequences in the same sample as well. The chain has TRDV2 and TRDJ1; 8 bases line up with TRDD3. The CDR3 runs to 14 residues. Germline CDR1 is GEAIGNYY and CDR2 is EKD. Trimming removed 0 bases from V and 7 bases from J; junction bases left unmatched: 6. For the CDR3, the DNA is TGTGCCTGTGACACCGGCTGGGGGAGGGGTAAACTCATCTTT. Translating it yields CACDTGWGRGKLIF.

This clone was recorded at least ten times. Given a far larger clone just one base away, this is likely a sequencing read error. The identical CDR3 is also encoded by other nucleotide sequences in the sample. The V call is TRDV2, the J call TRDJ1; a possible D gene is TRDD3 (6 bases). Deletions cut 7 bases from V and 4 bases from J, with 15 bases between. Germline V CDR1 and CDR2: GEAIGNYY, EKD. The CDR3 sequence is 13 residues long. This chain's CDR3 is CACDSVLGDKLIF. Written as DNA, the CDR3 is TGTGCCTGCGACTCGGTACTGGGCGATAAACTCATCTTT.

A remark on this clone: The amino acid sequence in TCRdb belongs to a much larger clone and departs from this DNA's translation at residue 11, likely a sequencing read error; the sequence shown is translated from the DNA. The chain uses TRDV2 and TRDJ1; 8 bases align to TRDD3. Germline matching of the DNA provided the J gene here, since TCRdb leaves it blank. The CDR3 runs 14 residues. In germline, CDR1 is GEAIGNYY, CDR2 EKD. CDR3 sequence: CACDTGLGADRLIF. The CDR3 nucleotides read TGTGCCTGTGACACCGGACTGGGGGCCGATAGACTCATCTTT.

In its sample, this clone was seen a few times. A far larger clone is only one base removed, so a read error is likely. Other DNA sequences from this sample encode an identical CDR3 as well. The gene calls are TRDV2 and TRDJ1, with 10 bases lining up with TRDD3. TCRdb supplies no J gene; here it was assigned by aligning the nucleotide sequence to germline. Germline loops: CDR1 GEAIGNYY, CDR2 EKD. Trimming removed 3 bases from V and 3 bases from J; junction bases left unmatched: 6. The CDR3 has 15 amino acids. The CDR3 bases are TGTGCCTGTGACCTGCTGGGGGATAACGCCGATAAACTCATCTTT. As protein: CACDLLGDNADKLIF.

As for this clone: The amino acid sequence in TCRdb belongs to a much larger clone and departs from this DNA's translation at residue 6, likely a sequencing read error; the sequence shown is translated from the DNA. This sequence joins TRDV2 and TRDJ2, with TRDD3 matching over 7 bases. TCRdb is silent on the J gene; assignment here came from matching the DNA to germline. The ends lost 0 bases at V and 5 bases at J; junction bases unmatched: 11. CDR3 length: 17 residues. The germline V gene encodes CDR1 GEAIGNYY and CDR2 EKD. Here the CDR3 DNA reads TGTGCCTGTGACACCATGGGTGGGGGACCCTTAACAGCACAACTCTTCTTT. The encoded protein is CACDTMGGGPLTAQLFF.

Details on this clone: A far more abundant clone sits one base away, making this likely a read error. This specimen includes other DNA sequences encoding the same CDR3. The J gene went uncalled, whereas the V gene is TRDV2; whether TRDD3, the table's D call, matches the DNA was not checked. Germline assignment: CDR1 GEAIGNYY and CDR2 EKD. The CDR3 is 19 residues long. CDR3 sequence (DNA): TGTGCCTGTGACACTGGGGGCCTGAGGGGCTCCTGGGACACCCGACAGATGTTTTTT. It specifies CACDTGGLRGSWDTRQMFF.

This clone was observed many times. Only one base separates this from a far larger clonotype, so it likely reflects a read error. This CDR3 is also generated by other DNA sequences in the sample. J is TRDJ1 and V is TRDV2, with D unclear. Here the J gene came from matching the DNA to germline, since TCRdb omits it. The CDR3 is 14 residues long. Germline CDR1 and CDR2: GEAIGNYY and EKD. The CDR3 nucleotides read TGTGCCTGTGACACCGTTTTGTACACCGACAAACTCATCTTT. It specifies CACDTVLYTDKLIF.

Points on this clone: A far larger clone lies a single base away; this is likely a read error. This same CDR3 is encoded by further DNA sequences in the sample. There is no J gene call, but TRDV1 is given as the V gene; TRDD3 was called by the table and not checked on the DNA. This CDR3 contains 21 residues. Germline CDR1 TSWWSYY, CDR2 QGS. CDR3 loop: CALGERIRPGGLSQYTDKLIF. In DNA, the CDR3 is TGTGCTCTTGGGGAAAGGATCCGACCTGGGGGACTCTCACAGTACACCGATAAACTCATCTTC.

This clone was seen a handful of times. TCRdb has a much larger clone's protein, which differs at residue 6 from the translation of this DNA, likely because of a read error; what is shown is the protein translated from the DNA. V is TRDV2 and J is TRDJ1; D remains unclear. Germline V gives CDR1 GEAIGNYY, CDR2 EKD. The CDR3 is 14 amino acids. V was cut by 3 bases and J by 4 bases, with 14 bases left in between. CDR3 nucleotide sequence: TGTGCCTGTGACCCCACACGCTTGCACGATAAACTCATCTTT. It translates to CACDPTRLHDKLIF.

In its sample, this clone was seen a few times. Given a far larger clone just one base away, this is likely a sequencing read error. Other DNA sequences in this specimen translate into the identical CDR3. The J gene is TRDJ1, the V gene TRDV2, with 12 bases lining up with TRDD3. In the absence of a J gene in TCRdb, the DNA was matched to germline to assign it here. Germline trimming cut 4 bases from V and 2 bases from J; bases unmatched to any gene: 7. This CDR3 contains 16 residues. The germline V gene has CDR1 GEAIGNYY and CDR2 EKD. The CDR3 reads CACDLLGDTGTDKLIF. In DNA, the CDR3 is TGTGCCTGTGATCTACTGGGGGATACAGGTACCGATAAACTCATCTTT.

Many counts were recorded for this clone. The rearrangement links TRDV2 to TRDJ1, with D perhaps TRDD3 (6 bases). Germline V lookup: CDR1 GEAIGNYY, CDR2 EKD. V was shortened by 3 bases and J by 0 bases, with 22 bases between the two germline ends. There are 18 residues in the CDR3. The chain's CDR3 is CACDRVGPLGKNTDKLIF. The CDR3 DNA is TGTGCCTGTGACCGAGTAGGCCCTCTGGGGAAAAACACCGATAAACTCATCTTT.

By share of the sample, this clone is medium-sized. This same CDR3 is encoded by further DNA sequences in the sample. J is TRDJ1 and V is TRDV3; 10 bases match TRDD3. The CDR3 contains 16 residues. CDR1 and CDR2 from the germline V gene are TVYSNPD and GDNSRS (reference sequence). The J segment lost 1 base and the V segment lost 1 base, leaving 9 bases of the junction unmatched. CDR3 region: CAFTFPWGIPTDKLIF. CDR3 DNA sequence: TGTGCCTTTACCTTCCCTTGGGGGATACCCACCGATAAACTCATCTTT.

This clone was picked up a small number of times. This DNA's translation differs at residue 4 from TCRdb's protein, which comes from a much larger clone; a read error is likely, and the protein shown is translated from the DNA. The V and J genes are TRDV2 and TRDJ1, with 9 nucleotides matching TRDD3. No J gene was available from TCRdb, and it was assigned here by a germline match of the DNA. This CDR3 is built from 19 residues. Germline V lookup: CDR1 GEAIGNYY, CDR2 EKD. CDR3 sequence reads: CACGTVTGGPTSYTDKLIF. The CDR3 DNA reads TGTGCCTGTGGCACCGTTACTGGGGGACCCACTTCGTACACCGATAAACTCATCTTT.